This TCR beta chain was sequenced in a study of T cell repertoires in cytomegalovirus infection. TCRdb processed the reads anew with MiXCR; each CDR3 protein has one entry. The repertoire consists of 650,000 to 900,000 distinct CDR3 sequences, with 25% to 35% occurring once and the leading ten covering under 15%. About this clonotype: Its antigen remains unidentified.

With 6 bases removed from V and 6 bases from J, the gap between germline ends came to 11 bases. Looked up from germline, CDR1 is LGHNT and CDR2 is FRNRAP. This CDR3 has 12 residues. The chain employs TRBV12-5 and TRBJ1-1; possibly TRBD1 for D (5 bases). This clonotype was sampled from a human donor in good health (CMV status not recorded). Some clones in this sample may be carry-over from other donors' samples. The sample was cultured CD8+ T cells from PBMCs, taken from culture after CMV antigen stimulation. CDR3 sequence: CASGPQGPEAFF. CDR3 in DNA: TGTGCTAGTGGACCTCAGGGCCCTGAAGCTTTCTTT.